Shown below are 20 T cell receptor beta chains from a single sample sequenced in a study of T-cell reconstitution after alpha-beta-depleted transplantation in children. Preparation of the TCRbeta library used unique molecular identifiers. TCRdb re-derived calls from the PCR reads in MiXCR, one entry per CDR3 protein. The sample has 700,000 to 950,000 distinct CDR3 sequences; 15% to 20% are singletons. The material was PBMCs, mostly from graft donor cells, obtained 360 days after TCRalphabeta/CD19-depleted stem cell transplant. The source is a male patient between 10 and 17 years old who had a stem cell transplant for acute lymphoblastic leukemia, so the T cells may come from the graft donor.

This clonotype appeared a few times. The CDR3 bases are TGTGCCAGCAGCACGGACAGGGGACCCCTCTACAATGAGCAGTTCTTC. This gives the protein CASSTDRGPLYNEQFF. V gene TRBV7-9 combines with J gene TRBJ2-1, with TRBD1 matching over 9 bases. V was pared by 5 bases and J by 3 bases, with 8 bases of the junction left unmatched. CDR1 is SEHNR, CDR2 FQNEAQ, per germline (reference sequence). CDR3 length equals 16 residues.

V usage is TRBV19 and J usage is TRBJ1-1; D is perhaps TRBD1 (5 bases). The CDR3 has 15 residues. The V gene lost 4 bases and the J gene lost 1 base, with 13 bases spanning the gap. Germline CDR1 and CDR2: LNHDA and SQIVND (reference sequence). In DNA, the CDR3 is TGTGCCAGTAGTACTTCCAGGGTCCGGAACACTGAAGCTTTCTTT. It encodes CASSTSRVRNTEAFF.

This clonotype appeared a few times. The CDR3 nucleotides are TGTGCCAGCAGCTTAGTCTCGGCAGGCGGTGAAAAACTGTTTTTT. The encoded protein is CASSLVSAGGEKLFF. This chain links TRBV13 with TRBJ1-4; unclear D gene. This CDR3 is built from 15 residues. Germline V gene sequence: CDR1 PRHDT, CDR2 FYEKMQ (reference sequence). The germline V and J ends were trimmed by 1 base and 7 bases, with 13 bases remaining between them.

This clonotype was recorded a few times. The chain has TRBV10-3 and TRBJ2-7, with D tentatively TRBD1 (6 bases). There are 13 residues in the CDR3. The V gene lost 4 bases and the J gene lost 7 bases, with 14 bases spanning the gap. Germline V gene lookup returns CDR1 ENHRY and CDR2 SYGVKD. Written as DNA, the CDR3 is TGTGCCATCAGTGGGGGGAAAGGGGGAGAGCAGTACTTC. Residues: CAISGGKGGEQYF.

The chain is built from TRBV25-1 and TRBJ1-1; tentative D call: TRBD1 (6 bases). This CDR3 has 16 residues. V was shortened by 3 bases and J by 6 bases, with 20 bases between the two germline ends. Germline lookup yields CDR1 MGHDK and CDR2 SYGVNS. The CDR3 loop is CASSDNGQGSYSEAFF. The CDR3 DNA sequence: TGTGCCAGCAGTGATAATGGCCAGGGGAGCTATTCTGAAGCTTTCTTT.

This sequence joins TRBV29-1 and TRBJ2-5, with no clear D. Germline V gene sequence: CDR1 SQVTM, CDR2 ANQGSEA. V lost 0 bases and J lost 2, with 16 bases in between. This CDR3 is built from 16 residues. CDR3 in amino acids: CSVEDRNRGPQETQYF. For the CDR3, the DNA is TGCAGCGTTGAAGATCGAAACCGTGGGCCTCAAGAGACCCAGTACTTC.

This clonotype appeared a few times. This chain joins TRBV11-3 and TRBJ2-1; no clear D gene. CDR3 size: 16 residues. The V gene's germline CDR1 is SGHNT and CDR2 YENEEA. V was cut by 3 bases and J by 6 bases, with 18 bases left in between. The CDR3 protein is CASSFFFSSTANEQFF. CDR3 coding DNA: TGTGCCAGCAGCTTTTTCTTTTCATCGACCGCCAATGAGCAGTTCTTC. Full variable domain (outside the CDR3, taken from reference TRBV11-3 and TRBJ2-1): EAGVVQSPRYKIIEKKQPVAFWCNPISGHNTLYWYLQNLGQGPELLIRYENEEAVDDSQLPKDRFSAERLKGVDSTLKIQPAELGDSAVYLCASSFFFSSTANEQFFGPGTRLTVL.

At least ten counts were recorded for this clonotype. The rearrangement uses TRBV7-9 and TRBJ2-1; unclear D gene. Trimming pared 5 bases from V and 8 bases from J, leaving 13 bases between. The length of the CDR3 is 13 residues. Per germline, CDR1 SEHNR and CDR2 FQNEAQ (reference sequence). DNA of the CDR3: TGTGCCAGCAGCCCTGCGCTCGTTTATGAGCAGTTCTTC. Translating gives CASSPALVYEQFF.

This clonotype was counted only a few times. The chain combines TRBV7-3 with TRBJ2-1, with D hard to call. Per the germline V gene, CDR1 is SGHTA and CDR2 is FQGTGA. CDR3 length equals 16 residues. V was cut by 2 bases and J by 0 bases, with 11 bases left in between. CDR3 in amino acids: CASSLSPINSYNEQFF. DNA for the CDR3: TGTGCCAGCAGCTTATCCCCTATAAACTCCTACAATGAGCAGTTCTTC. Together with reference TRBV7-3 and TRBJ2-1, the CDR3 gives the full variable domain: GAGVSQTPSNKVTEKGKYVELRCDPISGHTALYWYRQSLGQGPEFLIYFQGTGAADDSGLPNDRFFAVRPEGSVSTLKIQRTERGDSAVYLCASSLSPINSYNEQFFGPGTRLTVL.

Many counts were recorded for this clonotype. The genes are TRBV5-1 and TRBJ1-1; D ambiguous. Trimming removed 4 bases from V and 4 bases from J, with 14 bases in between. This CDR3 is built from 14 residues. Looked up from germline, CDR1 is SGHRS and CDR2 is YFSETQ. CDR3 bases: TGCGCCAGCAGCCCCCGGTCGGCGGGCACTGAAGCTTTCTTT. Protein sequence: CASSPRSAGTEAFF.

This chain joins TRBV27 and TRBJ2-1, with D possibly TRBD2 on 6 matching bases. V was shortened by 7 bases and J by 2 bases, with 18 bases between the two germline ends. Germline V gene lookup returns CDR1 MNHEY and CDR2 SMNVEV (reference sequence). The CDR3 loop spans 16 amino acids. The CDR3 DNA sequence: TGTGCCAGCAACACGAGGGGAGGCACAACCTACAATGAGCAGTTCTTC. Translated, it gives CASNTRGGTTYNEQFF.

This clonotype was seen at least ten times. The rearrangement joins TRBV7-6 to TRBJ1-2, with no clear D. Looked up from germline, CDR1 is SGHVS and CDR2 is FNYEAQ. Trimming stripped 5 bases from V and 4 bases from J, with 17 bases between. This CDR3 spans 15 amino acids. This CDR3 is CASSPHGGPSYGYTF. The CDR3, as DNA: TGTGCCAGCAGCCCTCATGGAGGGCCTAGCTATGGCTACACCTTC.

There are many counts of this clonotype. The CDR3 DNA sequence: TGTGCCAGCAGGCCGAACACCGGGGAGCTGTTTTTT. Its translation: CASRPNTGELFF. V is TRBV12-3 or TRBV12-4 and J is TRBJ2-2; D remains ambiguous. V gave up 6 bases and J gave up 0 bases, with 2 bases separating them. CDR3 length: 12 residues.

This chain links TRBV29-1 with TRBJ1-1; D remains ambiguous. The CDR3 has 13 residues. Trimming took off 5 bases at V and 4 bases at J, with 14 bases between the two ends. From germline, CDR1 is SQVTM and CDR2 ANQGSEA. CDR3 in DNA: TGCAGCGTTTCCCACTCCGTTGGCACTGAAGCTTTCTTT. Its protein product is CSVSHSVGTEAFF.

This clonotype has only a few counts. CDR3 in amino acids: CASSSGLADQYEQYF. CDR3 DNA sequence: TGTGCCAGCAGCTCGGGACTAGCGGACCAGTACGAGCAGTACTTC. This chain joins TRBV5-4 and TRBJ2-7, with 11 bases that match TRBD2. The V gene's germline CDR1 is SGHNT and CDR2 YYREEE (reference sequence). The CDR3 runs to 15 residues. Germline trimming cut 3 bases from V and 4 bases from J; bases unmatched to any gene: 6.

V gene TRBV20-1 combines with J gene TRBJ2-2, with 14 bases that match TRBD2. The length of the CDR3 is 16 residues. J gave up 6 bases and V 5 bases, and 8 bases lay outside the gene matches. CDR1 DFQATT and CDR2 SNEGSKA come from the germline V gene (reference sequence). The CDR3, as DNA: TGCAGTGCTTGGACTAGCGGGAGGCTGCGGGCCGGGGAGCTGTTTTTT. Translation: CSAWTSGRLRAGELFF.

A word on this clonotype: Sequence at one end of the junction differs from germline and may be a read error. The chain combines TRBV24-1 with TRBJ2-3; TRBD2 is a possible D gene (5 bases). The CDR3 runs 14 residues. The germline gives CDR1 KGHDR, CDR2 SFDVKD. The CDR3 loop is CVTSDSHAGLTQYF. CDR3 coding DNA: TGTGTCACCAGTGATTCTCACGCGGGCCTGACGCAGTATTTT.

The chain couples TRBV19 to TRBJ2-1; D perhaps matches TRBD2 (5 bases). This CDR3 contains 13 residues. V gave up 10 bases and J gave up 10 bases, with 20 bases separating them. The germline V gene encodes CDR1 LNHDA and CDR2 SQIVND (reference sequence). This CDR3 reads CATIGSGRKEQFF. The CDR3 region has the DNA TGTGCCACCATAGGGTCGGGAAGGAAAGAGCAGTTCTTC.

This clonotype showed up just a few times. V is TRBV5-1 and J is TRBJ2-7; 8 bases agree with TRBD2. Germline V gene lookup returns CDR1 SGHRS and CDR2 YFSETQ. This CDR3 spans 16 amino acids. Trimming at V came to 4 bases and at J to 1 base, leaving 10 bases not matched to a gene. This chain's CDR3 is CASSPYLTSGSYEQYF. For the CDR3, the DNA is TGCGCCAGCAGCCCGTACCTCACTAGCGGATCCTACGAGCAGTACTTC.

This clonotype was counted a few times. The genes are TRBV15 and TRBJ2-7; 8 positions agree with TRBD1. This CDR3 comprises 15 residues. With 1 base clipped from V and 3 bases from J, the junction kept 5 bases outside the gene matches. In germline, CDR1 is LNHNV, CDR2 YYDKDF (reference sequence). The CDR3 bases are TGTGCCACCAGCAGAGGGGGGACAGGAGTCTACGAGCAGTACTTC. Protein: CATSRGGTGVYEQYF.